Presented here are 29 T cell receptor beta chains from one specimen sequenced in a study of molecular identifiers for immune sequencing clone quantification. One entry per CDR3 protein results from TCRdb running MiXCR on the PCR reads. This table holds hundreds of thousands of distinct CDR3 sequences, about 25% found once. The sample was naive CD8+ T cells from blood, with Jurkat cell RNA spiked in. The subset: FACS-sorted CD8+CD4-CCR7+CD45RA+ naive T cells. The receptor source for this set is a human donor in good health. Some libraries in this study had Jurkat cell RNA spiked in.

The genes are TRBV30 and TRBJ2-1; D may be TRBD1 (8 bases). The CDR3 extends over 17 amino acids. Germline CDR1 reads GTSNPN; CDR2 reads SVGIG (reference sequence). Trimming cost V 1 base and J 3 bases, with 19 bases left between them. CDR3 nucleotides: TGTGCCTGGAGTGGGGCGGGGGCAGGGGGCGTCTACAATGAGCAGTTCTTC. It translates to CAWSGAGAGGVYNEQFF.

The V call is TRBV3-1, the J call TRBJ2-4; D is unclear. The CDR3 has 17 residues. Trimming removed 4 bases from V and 0 bases from J, with 16 bases in between. CDR1 is LGHDT and CDR2 is YNNKEL in the germline V gene (reference sequence). The CDR3 is CASSPVGQQLAKNIQYF. DNA of the CDR3: TGTGCCAGCAGCCCGGTAGGCCAGCAGCTAGCCAAAAACATTCAGTACTTC. Together with reference TRBV3-1 and TRBJ2-4, the CDR3 gives the full variable domain: DTAVSQTPKYLVTQMGNDKSIKCEQNLGHDTMYWYKQDSKKFLKIMFSYNNKELIINETVPNRFSPKSPDKAHLNLHINSLELGDSAVYFCASSPVGQQLAKNIQYFGAGTRLSVL.

The rearrangement joins TRBV29-1 to TRBJ2-1; 10 bases align to TRBD2. With V trimmed by 2 bases and J by 3 bases, 7 bases remained unmatched. Germline V lookup: CDR1 SQVTM, CDR2 ANQGSEA. The CDR3 consists of 16 residues. The CDR3 nucleotides read TGCAGCGTTGAATTGGTGTCTAGCGGGAGCTACAATGAGCAGTTCTTC. Translation gives CSVELVSSGSYNEQFF.

This clonotype appeared a few times. This rearrangement joins TRBV20-1 to TRBJ2-7; D gene ambiguous. This CDR3 spans 13 amino acids. Germline CDR1 and CDR2: DFQATT and SNEGSKA (reference sequence). Trimming took 3 bases from V and 2 from J, leaving 11 bases between them. CDR3 sequence reads: CSASPPAAYEQYF. The CDR3 coding sequence is TGCAGTGCTAGTCCCCCAGCCGCCTACGAGCAGTACTTC.

This clonotype has a handful of counts. The rearrangement joins TRBV6-2 or TRBV6-3 to TRBJ1-2; 7 bases fit TRBD1. CDR1 and CDR2 (germline): MNHEY, SVGEGT. The CDR3 totals 15 residues. The ends lost 6 bases at V and 4 bases at J; junction bases unmatched: 11. This CDR3 reads CASRTGTAPIYGYTF. Written as DNA, the CDR3 is TGTGCCAGCAGAACTGGGACAGCTCCCATCTATGGCTACACCTTC.

The V and J genes are TRBV19 and TRBJ2-3; weak D call: TRBD2 (6 bases). This CDR3 is built from 14 residues. Germline V CDR1 and CDR2: LNHDA, SQIVND (reference sequence). V lost 9 bases to trimming and J lost 5 bases, with 18 bases between them. The CDR3 region is CASKGPSARDTQYF. CDR3 sequence (DNA): TGTGCCAGCAAAGGGCCTAGCGCAAGAGATACGCAGTATTTT. The variable domain in full, completed from reference TRBV19 and TRBJ2-3, reads DGGITQSPKYLFRKEGQNVTLSCEQNLNHDAMYWYRQDPGQGLRLIYYSQIVNDFQKGDIAEGYSVSREKKESFPLTVTSAQKNPTAFYLCASKGPSARDTQYFGPGTRLTVL.

This clonotype has just a few counts. This chain uses TRBV20-1 with TRBJ1-5; TRBD1 matches at 8 bases. Trimming at V came to 4 bases and at J to 1 base, leaving 9 bases not matched to a gene. From germline, CDR1 is DFQATT and CDR2 SNEGSKA (reference sequence). The CDR3 has 16 residues. CDR3 loop: CSANAGGRPSNQPQHF. The CDR3 DNA reads TGCAGTGCTAACGCAGGGGGCCGCCCAAGCAATCAGCCCCAGCATTTT.

This clonotype was seen at least ten times. The rearrangement joins TRBV7-2 to TRBJ2-1; 7 bases fit TRBD1. The V segment lost 4 bases and the J segment 2 bases; nucleotides outside the gene matches: 8. Germline V gives CDR1 SGHTA, CDR2 FQGNSA. The CDR3 is made up of 16 amino acids. The CDR3, as DNA: TGTGCCAGCAGCTCAGAGACAGGGATAGCCTACAATGAGCAGTTCTTC. As protein: CASSSETGIAYNEQFF.

This clonotype has only a few counts. Sequence at one end of the junction differs from germline and may be a read error. This sequence joins TRBV5-3 and TRBJ2-7; the D is unclear. TRBV5-3 counts as an open reading frame of uncertain function. The CDR3 runs 15 residues. This CDR3 is CASSLSLVTPYEQYF. For the CDR3, the DNA is TGTGCCAGCAGCTTGAGTTTGGTGACGCCCTACGAGCAGTACTTC.

This chain connects TRBV6-2 or TRBV6-3 to TRBJ2-5, with D perhaps matching TRBD2 (5 bases). CDR3 length equals 14 residues. V was clipped by 2 bases and J by 2 bases, with 9 bases between them. Germline CDR1 and CDR2: MNHEY and SVGEGT. The CDR3 DNA sequence: TGTGCCAGCAGTTACACTGGAGGTCAAGAGACCCAGTACTTC. This gives the protein CASSYTGGQETQYF.

This clonotype was counted at least ten times. The V and J genes are TRBV15 and TRBJ1-1, with 7 bases that match TRBD1. Germline lookup yields CDR1 LNHNV and CDR2 YYDKDF (reference sequence). The CDR3 is 15 residues long. J was trimmed by 4 bases and V by 4 bases; bases with no gene match: 9. In nucleotides, the CDR3 is TGTGCCACCAGCAACACTCCGACAGGGACCACTGAAGCTTTCTTT. Protein: CATSNTPTGTTEAFF.

This clonotype has ten or more counts. The rearrangement joins TRBV19 to TRBJ2-1; D remains unclear. The CDR3 spans 13 residues. V was pared by 3 bases and J by 6 bases, with 9 bases between. The germline V gene encodes CDR1 LNHDA and CDR2 SQIVND (reference sequence). The CDR3 nucleotides read TGTGCCAGTAGTATGGGCCTACCCAATGAGCAGTTCTTC. Protein sequence: CASSMGLPNEQFF. Combining the CDR3 with reference TRBV19 and TRBJ2-1 gives the whole variable domain DGGITQSPKYLFRKEGQNVTLSCEQNLNHDAMYWYRQDPGQGLRLIYYSQIVNDFQKGDIAEGYSVSREKKESFPLTVTSAQKNPTAFYLCASSMGLPNEQFFGPGTRLTVL.

The V gene is TRBV27, the J gene TRBJ1-1, with D possibly matching TRBD1 (5 bases). Trimming took off 6 bases at V and 3 bases at J, with 14 bases between the two ends. The CDR3 runs to 14 residues. Germline lookup yields CDR1 MNHEY and CDR2 SMNVEV (reference sequence). Here the CDR3 reads CASREGGADTEAFF. The CDR3 bases are TGTGCCAGCAGGGAAGGAGGGGCGGACACTGAAGCTTTCTTT.

This chain uses TRBV24-1 with TRBJ2-3, with D perhaps matching TRBD1 or TRBD2 (5 bases each). Germline-derived CDR1 and CDR2 are KGHDR and SFDVKD. This CDR3 has 15 amino acids. Between the trimmed V and J ends, which lost 6 bases and 2 bases, there was a span of 14 bases. As DNA, the CDR3 is TGTGCCACCAGTCTGACCCGGGACCACACAGATACGCAGTATTTT. Its translation: CATSLTRDHTDTQYF.

This clonotype was picked up many times. V gene TRBV28 combines with J gene TRBJ2-5; 10 bases are shared with TRBD1. Germline CDR1 and CDR2: MDHEN and SYDVKM. This CDR3 spans 18 amino acids. Trimming cost V 8 bases and J 2 bases; bases outside gene matches: 17. The CDR3 here is CASPKVSPGQGRQETQYF. CDR3 in DNA: TGTGCCAGCCCCAAGGTCTCTCCGGGACAGGGGAGGCAAGAGACCCAGTACTTC.

This clonotype was seen just once. A much larger clone differs from this one at a single base, so this may be a read error. The V and J genes are TRBV7-8 and TRBJ1-6; D is ambiguous. CDR1 SGHVS and CDR2 FQNEAQ come from the germline V gene. This CDR3 is 15 amino acids long. This CDR3 is CASSLVAGKDSPLYF. CDR3 coding DNA: TGTGCCAGCAGCCTTGTTGCGGGGAAGGATTCACCCCTCTACTTT.

This clonotype was seen repeatedly, ten times or more. This sequence joins TRBV5-6 and TRBJ2-4, with D hard to call. Trimming removed 0 bases from V and 9 bases from J, with 22 bases in between. Per germline, CDR1 SGHDT and CDR2 YYEEEE. The CDR3 extends over 17 amino acids. CDR3 nucleotide sequence: TGTGCCAGCAGCTTGGCCAACTCTCAGGCTTATCTTAGCATTCAGTACTTC. This encodes CASSLANSQAYLSIQYF.

This clonotype was recorded at least ten times. The chain couples TRBV10-3 to TRBJ2-7; D possibly corresponds to TRBD1 (6 bases). CDR1 and CDR2 from the germline V gene are ENHRY and SYGVKD. This CDR3 has 16 amino acids. The V gene lost 0 bases and the J gene lost 0 bases, with 12 bases spanning the gap. Here the CDR3 DNA reads TGTGCCATCAGTGAGTCGGGGGCACCGGGCTCCTACGAGCAGTACTTC. Its protein is CAISESGAPGSYEQYF.

This clonotype showed up just a few times. V and J are TRBV28 and TRBJ1-2, with D possibly matching TRBD1 (6 bases). CDR3 length: 15 amino acids. In germline, CDR1 is MDHEN, CDR2 SYDVKM. The V gene lost 4 bases and the J gene lost 1 base, with 13 bases spanning the gap. CDR3 region: CASSSRQEINYGYTF. CDR3 in DNA: TGTGCCAGCAGTTCTCGACAGGAGATTAACTATGGCTACACCTTC.

The chain couples TRBV4-1 to TRBJ2-1, with 9 bases matching TRBD2. The junction had 11 bases not matched to a gene; V was cut back by 3 bases and J by 8 bases. The CDR3 loop spans 16 amino acids. Per the germline V gene, CDR1 is MGHRA and CDR2 is YSYEKL. The CDR3 bases are TGCGCCAGCAGCCAGACAATAGCGGGGGTCCGTTATGAGCAGTTCTTC. Translated: CASSQTIAGVRYEQFF.

This chain links TRBV9 with TRBJ2-6; perhaps TRBD2 as D (6 bases). Trimming shortened V by 0 bases and J by 2 bases, and 6 bases separated the two germline ends. From germline, CDR1 is SGDLS and CDR2 YYNGEE. The CDR3 runs to 15 residues. CDR3 protein: CASSVGGAGANVLTF. CDR3 nucleotides: TGTGCCAGCAGCGTAGGGGGGGCTGGGGCCAACGTCCTGACTTTC. The full variable domain, in which reference TRBV9 and TRBJ2-6 provide the parts outside the CDR3, is DSGVTQTPKHLITATGQRVTLRCSPRSGDLSVYWYQQSLDQGLQFLIQYYNGEERAKGNILERFSAQQFPDLHSELNLSSLELGDSALYFCASSVGGAGANVLTFGAGSRLTVL.

This clonotype was found a few times. The chain carries TRBV6-5 and TRBJ2-1, with D possibly matching TRBD1 (6 bases). Germline V gives CDR1 MNHEY, CDR2 SVGAGI. This CDR3 is built from 16 residues. Trimming took off 0 bases at V and 0 bases at J, with 9 bases between the two ends. The CDR3 is CASSYSQGSSYNEQFF. The CDR3 region has the DNA TGTGCCAGCAGTTACTCGCAGGGGAGCTCCTACAATGAGCAGTTCTTC.

Regarding this clonotype: This may be a read error, as it is one base from a much larger clone. Because it lacks the conserved phenylalanine or tryptophan at the end, this CDR3 is likely a read error. The limits of the CDR3 on the DNA are not certain, so only TCRdb's listed CDR3 is given. V usage is TRBV21-1 and J usage is TRBJ2-3; the table's D call, TRBD1, was not checked against the DNA. TRBV21-1 is listed as a pseudogene. The CDR3 comprises 15 residues, both ends counted. CDR3 sequence reads: CASSGGGSSTDTQYY.

This clonotype was counted many times. The V and J genes are TRBV29-1 and TRBJ1-1; D gene unclear. V shed 8 bases and J shed 8 bases, with 15 bases lying between them. This CDR3 contains 11 residues. Germline CDR1 reads SQVTM; CDR2 reads ANQGSEA. CDR3 sequence: CSLPTGIEAFF. CDR3 bases: TGCAGCCTTCCCACCGGAATAGAAGCTTTCTTT.

This clonotype was picked up many times. The CDR3 DNA is TGTGCCAGCAGCAAACACACGGGGAACACCGGGGAGCTGTTTTTT. It specifies CASSKHTGNTGELFF. The chain uses TRBV7-9 and TRBJ2-2; no clear D gene. V gave up 5 bases and J gave up 1 base, with 11 bases separating them. Per germline, CDR1 SEHNR and CDR2 FQNEAQ (reference sequence). CDR3 length: 15 amino acids.

This clonotype was seen a few times. V usage is TRBV6-2 or TRBV6-3 and J usage is TRBJ2-3; D possibly corresponds to TRBD1 (5 bases). Germline V gene lookup returns CDR1 MNHEY and CDR2 SVGEGT. The CDR3 length is 14 residues. V lost 5 bases, J lost 6 bases, and 15 bases lay in between. CDR3 protein: CASSDTGRVDTQYF. The CDR3 DNA is TGTGCCAGCAGTGACACGGGCAGGGTCGATACGCAGTATTTT.

V gene TRBV11-1 combines with J gene TRBJ2-5; D ambiguous. Germline V gives CDR1 SGHAT, CDR2 FQDESV (reference sequence). The CDR3 has 14 amino acids. The germline V and J ends were trimmed by 0 bases and 12 bases, with 17 bases remaining between them. The CDR3 sequence is CASSLATHLRQKYF. Written as DNA, the CDR3 is TGTGCCAGCAGCTTAGCCACCCACCTCCGCCAGAAGTACTTC. The full variable domain, with the rest looked up from reference TRBV11-1 and TRBJ2-5, is EAEVAQSPRYKITEKSQAVAFWCDPISGHATLYWYRQILGQGPELLVQFQDESVVDDSQLPKDRFSAERLKGVDSTLKIQPAELGDSAMYLCASSLATHLRQKYFGPGTRLLVL.

On this clonotype itself: A read error may be the cause here, since a much bigger clone is one base away. The V call is TRBV7-9, the J call TRBJ2-3; 10 bases line up with TRBD2. The CDR3 sequence is 16 residues long. The germline V gene encodes CDR1 SEHNR and CDR2 FQNEAQ (reference sequence). This CDR3 reads CASSPSVAGGTDPQYF. In DNA form, the CDR3 reads TGTGCCAGCAGCCCCAGTGTAGCGGGGGGCACAGATCCGCAGTATTTT.

The rearrangement links TRBV6-5 to TRBJ2-7; TRBD1 aligns across 8 bases. Germline CDR1 reads MNHEY; CDR2 reads SVGAGI. The CDR3 covers 14 residues. V shed 6 bases and J 2 bases; nucleotides not matched to a gene: 6. This CDR3 is CASRITGGPYEQYF. The DNA of the CDR3 is TGTGCCAGCAGGATTACAGGGGGTCCCTACGAGCAGTACTTC.